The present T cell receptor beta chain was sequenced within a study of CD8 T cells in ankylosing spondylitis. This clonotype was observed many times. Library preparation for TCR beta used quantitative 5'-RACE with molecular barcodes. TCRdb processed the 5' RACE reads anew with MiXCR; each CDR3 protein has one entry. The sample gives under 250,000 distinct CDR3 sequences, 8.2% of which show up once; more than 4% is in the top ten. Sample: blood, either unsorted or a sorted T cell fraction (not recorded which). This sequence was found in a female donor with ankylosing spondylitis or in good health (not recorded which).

The CDR3, as DNA: TGTGCCAGCAGTTTAAGGACTAGCGGGAGTGGGTATGAGCAGTTCTTC. This gives the protein CASSLRTSGSGYEQFF. V gene TRBV27 combines with J gene TRBJ2-1, with 13 bases that match TRBD2. The CDR3 spans 16 residues. Trimming took 2 bases from V and 8 from J; bases not matched to a gene: 6. Germline V gene data show CDR1 as MNHEY and CDR2 as SMNVEV (reference sequence).